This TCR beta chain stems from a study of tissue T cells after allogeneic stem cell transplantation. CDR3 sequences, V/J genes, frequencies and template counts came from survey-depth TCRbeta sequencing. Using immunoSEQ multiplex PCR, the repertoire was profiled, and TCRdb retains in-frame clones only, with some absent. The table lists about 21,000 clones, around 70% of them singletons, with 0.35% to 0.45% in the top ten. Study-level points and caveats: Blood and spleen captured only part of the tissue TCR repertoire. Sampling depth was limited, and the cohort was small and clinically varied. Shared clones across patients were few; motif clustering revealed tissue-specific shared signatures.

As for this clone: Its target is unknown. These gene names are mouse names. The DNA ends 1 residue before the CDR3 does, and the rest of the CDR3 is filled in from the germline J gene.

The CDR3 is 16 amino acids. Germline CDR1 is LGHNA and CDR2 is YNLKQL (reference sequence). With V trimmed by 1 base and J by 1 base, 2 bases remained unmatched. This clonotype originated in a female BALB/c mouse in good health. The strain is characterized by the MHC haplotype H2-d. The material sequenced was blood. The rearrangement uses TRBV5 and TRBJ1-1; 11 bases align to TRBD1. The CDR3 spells CASSQGTGGANTEVFF. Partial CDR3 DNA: TGTGCCAGCAGCCAAGGGACAGGGGGCGCGAACACAGAAGTCTTC.